The clone carrying this TCR beta chain was observed a handful of times. Its antigen is undetermined. All donors comprised healthy Caucasians. TCRdb passed the 5' RACE reads through MiXCR, listing each CDR3 protein once. This table has about 220,000 distinct CDR3 sequences, 5.5% to 7.5% appearing once. CDR1 and CDR2 from the germline V gene are SGHVS and FNYEAQ. The length of the CDR3 is 14 residues. Deletions cut 2 bases from V and 2 bases from J, with 8 bases between. This sample was included in a study of identical twins. Regarding the study as a whole: There was an excess of low generation probability in the out-of-frame alpha sequences that twins shared. Out-of-frame TCR alpha sharing observed in monozygotic twins exceeded model estimates.

This sample was also put to use in a study of T cells expressing NK-cell markers.

The clonotype comes from a woman younger than 35 in good health. J is TRBJ2-3 and V is TRBV7-6; D unresolved. Input material: CD8+ T cells sorted from blood. The CDR3 sequence is CASSLTGSTDTQYF. Written as DNA, the CDR3 is TGTGCCAGCAGCTTAACCGGCTCCACAGATACGCAGTATTTT.